A single sample is the source of the 6 T cell receptor beta chains below, sequenced in a study of Graves' ophthalmopathy and Graves' hyperthyroidism. RNA transcripts served as template for amplifying TCR beta CDR3 sequences. First-round RT-PCR relied on HTBI primers, and a second-round multiplex PCR came next. One entry per CDR3 protein, called by TCRdb with MiXCR from the multiplex PCR reads. The sample holds about 700,000 distinct CDR3 sequences, about 38% seen once. Sequenced: peripheral blood. The receptors were gathered from an adult man with Graves' ophthalmopathy.

This clonotype was counted only a few times. The conserved phenylalanine or tryptophan normally closing the CDR3 is absent here, so this likely arose from a read error. The limits of the CDR3 on the DNA are not certain, so only TCRdb's listed CDR3 is given. This CDR3 reads CAISEPTPGEARI. V is TRBV10-3 and J is TRBJ2-6; TRBD1, the table's D call, was not compared with the DNA. Germline V lookup: CDR1 ENHRY, CDR2 SYGVKD. The CDR3 spans 13 residues, counting both ends.

The chain links TRBV29-1 to TRBJ2-7; 11 bases map to TRBD2. Germline CDR1 SQVTM, CDR2 ANQGSEA. The CDR3 consists of 12 residues. V shed 8 bases and J 6 bases; nucleotides not matched to a gene: 6. The CDR3 coding sequence is TGCAGCTTGGTAGCGGGGGGGCCCGAGCAGTACTTC. This encodes CSLVAGGPEQYF.

The V and J genes are TRBV12-5 and TRBJ1-1; 12 bases line up with TRBD1. The CDR3 is 20 amino acids. The germline CDR1 and CDR2 sequences are LGHNT and FRNRAP. The J segment lost 5 bases and the V segment lost 0 bases, leaving 16 bases of the junction unmatched. The CDR3 loop reads CASGLVLPGQGANWGTEAFF. The CDR3, as DNA: TGTGCTAGTGGTTTGGTACTCCCGGGACAGGGGGCTAATTGGGGGACTGAAGCTTTCTTT.

The chain links TRBV9 to TRBJ2-3; a weak D match, TRBD1 (6 bases). V shed 6 bases and J shed 1 base, with 9 bases lying between them. Germline V gives CDR1 SGDLS, CDR2 YYNGEE. CDR3 length: 13 amino acids. CDR3 loop: CASNRVGTDTQYF. Written as DNA, the CDR3 is TGTGCCAGCAACAGGGTGGGCACAGATACGCAGTATTTT.

V gene TRBV10-3 combines with J gene TRBJ2-6, with a weak D call TRBD2 (5 bases). The CDR3 contains 12 residues. Per germline, CDR1 ENHRY and CDR2 SYGVKD. V gave up 4 bases and J gave up 15 bases, with 13 bases separating them. The CDR3 DNA is TGTGCCATCAGTGGAATTAAGGAGGACCTGACTTTC. This sequence encodes CAISGIKEDLTF.

Points on this clonotype: The conserved phenylalanine or tryptophan is not found at the CDR3 terminus, so this likely reflects a read error. Because the CDR3's place on the DNA is in doubt, the DNA is left out and the CDR3 is given as listed by TCRdb. The chain employs TRBV7-9 and TRBJ1-2. Germline V gene lookup returns CDR1 SEHNR and CDR2 FQNEAQ (reference sequence). A total of 14 residues make up the CDR3, ends included. The CDR3 reads CASSPRVSSGLSSY.